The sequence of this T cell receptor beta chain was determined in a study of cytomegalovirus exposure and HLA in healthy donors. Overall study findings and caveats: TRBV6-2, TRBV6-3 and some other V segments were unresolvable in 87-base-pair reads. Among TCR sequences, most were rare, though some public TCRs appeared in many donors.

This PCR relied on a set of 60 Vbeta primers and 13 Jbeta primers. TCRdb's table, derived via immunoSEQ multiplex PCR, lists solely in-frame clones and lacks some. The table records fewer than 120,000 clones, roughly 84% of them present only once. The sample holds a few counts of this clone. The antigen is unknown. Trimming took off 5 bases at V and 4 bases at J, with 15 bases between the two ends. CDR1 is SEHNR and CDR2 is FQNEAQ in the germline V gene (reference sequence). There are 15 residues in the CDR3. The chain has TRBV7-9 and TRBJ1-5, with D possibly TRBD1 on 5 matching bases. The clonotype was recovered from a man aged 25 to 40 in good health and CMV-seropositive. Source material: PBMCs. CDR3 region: CASSPGQGGNQPQHF. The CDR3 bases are TGTGCCAGCAGCCCCGGGCAGGGAGGTAATCAGCCCCAGCATTTT.